What follows is one TCR beta chain and its context. Its antigen is currently unknown. This entry is derived from a study of T cell responses to AZD1222 COVID-19 vaccine. The study's findings and limits: Nearly half of spike-specific TCRs reportedly go after variant regions that carry no mutations. It was only a handful of AZD1222 recipients who were seropositive at baseline. Repertoires in all cases were sampled only once the peak T cell response had passed.

Clones were sequenced by immunoSEQ multiplex PCR, and TCRdb holds only the in-frame ones, with some missing. The sample shows 150,000 to 180,000 clones, less than 90% of them seen only once. Deletions cut 2 bases from V and 7 bases from J, with 11 bases between. Germline V lookup: CDR1 MNHEY, CDR2 SVGAGI. The length of the CDR3 is 14 residues. This receptor was taken from an adult in good health. The specimen was peripheral blood, collected on day 0 of MenACWY control vaccination. The genes are TRBV6-5 and TRBJ1-4; D is possibly TRBD1 (5 bases). DNA for the CDR3: TGTGCCAGCAGTTACGGGACGTCGGGTGAAAAACTGTTTTTT. This encodes CASSYGTSGEKLFF.